These 10 T cell receptor beta chains came from one sample sequenced in a study of T-cell reconstitution after alpha-beta-depleted transplantation in children. Researchers prepared the TCRbeta library using unique molecular identifiers, the study reports. TCRdb ran MiXCR on the PCR reads and lists one entry per CDR3 protein. The sample consists of approximately 390,000 distinct CDR3 sequences, about a tenth of them appearing once. The specimen comprised PBMCs from the stem cell graft donor, sampled from the stem cell graft. These receptors all stem from a human donor who donated a stem cell graft to a child with acute myeloid leukemia.

V is TRBV19 and J is TRBJ2-7; D unresolved. The germline V and J ends were trimmed by 5 bases and 0 bases, with 5 bases remaining between them. The CDR3 totals 12 residues. The germline V gene has CDR1 LNHDA and CDR2 SQIVND (reference sequence). CDR3 loop: CASSSPSYEQYF. The CDR3 DNA reads as TGTGCCAGTAGTTCGCCCTCCTACGAGCAGTACTTC.

This chain joins TRBV11-2 and TRBJ2-4; 11 bases map to TRBD2. CDR3 length equals 15 residues. Trimming at V came to 4 bases and at J to 6 bases, leaving 5 bases not matched to a gene. The germline V gene has CDR1 SGHAT and CDR2 FQNNGV. The CDR3 DNA sequence: TGTGCCAGCAGCTCAATAGCGGGGGGGATAAACATTCAGTACTTC. Its translation is CASSSIAGGINIQYF.

This clonotype was detected a few times. This chain joins TRBV12-3 or TRBV12-4 and TRBJ2-5; D is unclear. V lost 7 bases, J lost 3 bases, and 12 bases lay in between. This CDR3 comprises 13 residues. In DNA form, the CDR3 reads TGTGCCAGCACCGGGTCATCGAAAGAGACCCAGTACTTC. It is translated as CASTGSSKETQYF.

The chain recombines TRBV7-8 with TRBJ2-7; 7 positions match TRBD2. In germline, CDR1 is SGHVS, CDR2 FQNEAQ. Trimming removed 4 bases from V and 1 base from J; junction bases left unmatched: 7. This CDR3 region has 15 residues. CDR3 loop: CASSSQGAGSYEQYF. In DNA form, the CDR3 reads TGTGCCAGCAGCTCCCAGGGAGCGGGATCCTACGAGCAGTACTTC.

This chain uses TRBV21-1 with TRBJ1-2; no check of the table's D call, TRBD1, against the DNA was made. TRBV21-1 is a pseudogene segment. This CDR3 region has 16 residues. CDR3 protein: CASSATETTYSYGYTF. For the CDR3, the DNA is TGTGCCAGCAGCGCGACCGAGACAACATATTCCTATGGCTACACCTTC.

This clonotype appeared a few times. The genes are TRBV5-6 and TRBJ2-7, with 7 positions matching TRBD1. Germline CDR1 is SGHDT and CDR2 is YYEEEE. The CDR3 runs 15 residues. With V trimmed by 2 bases and J by 9 bases, 14 bases remained unmatched. CDR3 protein: CASSLPGGQAGLQYF. The DNA for the CDR3 is TGTGCCAGCAGCTTACCGGGTGGACAGGCGGGTTTGCAGTACTTC.

The rearrangement links TRBV7-2 to TRBJ2-7; a possible D gene is TRBD1 (6 bases). The CDR3 has 14 residues. Trimming left V 5 bases short and J 0 bases short, with 11 bases between. Germline lookup yields CDR1 SGHTA and CDR2 FQGNSA. The CDR3 DNA reads TGTGCCAGCAGCCTTAGGACAGCCTCCTACGAGCAGTACTTC. It encodes CASSLRTASYEQYF.

This clonotype appeared many times. The J gene is TRBJ2-1, the V gene TRBV3-1; TRBD2 might be the D (6 bases). Trimming stripped 6 bases from V and 10 bases from J, with 19 bases between. The CDR3 spans 14 residues. Germline assignment: CDR1 LGHDT and CDR2 YNNKEL (reference sequence). CDR3 sequence reads: CASRLGTAPTEQFF. The DNA for the CDR3 is TGTGCCAGCAGATTGGGGACTGCCCCAACAGAGCAGTTCTTC.

The gene calls are TRBV7-2 and TRBJ2-1, with D perhaps TRBD2 (6 bases). Per the germline V gene, CDR1 is SGHTA and CDR2 is FQGNSA. V dropped 0 bases and J dropped 7 bases, with 13 bases sitting between them. This CDR3 is 15 amino acids long. CDR3 nucleotides: TGTGCCAGCAGCTTAGCGGGGGGAGATAGGAATGAGCAGTTCTTC. Translated, it gives CASSLAGGDRNEQFF.

This clonotype was observed a handful of times. This rearrangement joins TRBV20-1 to TRBJ2-5, with 10 bases matching TRBD1. V shed 5 bases and J 5 bases; nucleotides not matched to a gene: 14. The CDR3 loop spans 16 amino acids. CDR1 DFQATT and CDR2 SNEGSKA come from the germline V gene (reference sequence). The CDR3 nucleotides are TGCAGTGCTGTTCCGGGACAGGGGACCTTCGGGGAGACCCAGTACTTC. Amino acid sequence: CSAVPGQGTFGETQYF.